The 20 T cell receptor beta chains listed next were all sequenced from one sample in a study of T cells in Graves' hyperthyroidism and ophthalmopathy. RNA transcripts yielded amplified TCR beta CDR3 regions. Primed by the HTBI set, a first-round RT-PCR was run on the TCR CDR3. TCRdb re-called the multiplex PCR reads through MiXCR, storing one row per CDR3 protein. The sample holds about 600,000 distinct CDR3 sequences, 13% to 15% seen once. The sample taken for sequencing was blood. The receptors come from a woman between 45 and 60 years old with Graves' ophthalmopathy.

The genes are TRBV7-3 and TRBJ2-7; a weak D match, TRBD2 (6 bases). V was shortened by 0 bases and J by 5 bases, with 11 bases between the two germline ends. This CDR3 is 14 amino acids long. Germline assignment: CDR1 SGHTA and CDR2 FQGTGA. CDR3 in amino acids: CASSLTGLNHEQYF. In DNA form, the CDR3 reads TGTGCCAGCAGCTTAACAGGACTAAATCACGAGCAGTACTTC.

This clonotype was seen many times. The chain carries TRBV7-9 and TRBJ2-7; 8 nucleotides match TRBD1. The CDR3 consists of 15 residues. Germline V gives CDR1 SEHNR, CDR2 FQNEAQ (reference sequence). V trimming: 3 bases; J trimming: 4 bases; junction bases outside the gene matches: 8. CDR3 residues: CASSFPGQELYEQYF. CDR3 sequence (DNA): TGTGCCAGCAGCTTCCCGGGACAGGAGCTATACGAGCAGTACTTC.

Note on this clonotype: Since a much larger clone is just one base distant, this may be a read error. The rearrangement links TRBV20-1 to TRBJ2-5; possible D gene TRBD1, 5 bases. Germline V gives CDR1 DFQATT, CDR2 SNEGSKA (reference sequence). This CDR3 is 16 amino acids long. V gave up 1 base and J gave up 4 bases, with 19 bases separating them. Here the CDR3 reads CSARGRTPTHRETQYF. In nucleotides, the CDR3 is TGCAGTGCTAGAGGTCGGACACCTACCCATCGAGAGACCCAGTACTTC.

This chain connects TRBV6-2 or TRBV6-3 to TRBJ2-7; 13 bases match TRBD2. Germline V gives CDR1 MNHEY, CDR2 SVGEGT. This CDR3 has 16 amino acids. V dropped 2 bases and J dropped 5; count of bases not matched to a gene: 6. In DNA, the CDR3 is TGTGCCAGCAGTTACCCCCGGACTAGCGGGAGTGACGAGCAGTACTTC. Its translation is CASSYPRTSGSDEQYF.

This clonotype was seen many times. This chain joins TRBV20-1 and TRBJ2-1; 10 bases match TRBD1. The CDR3 is 14 residues long. V lost 3 bases, J lost 6 bases, and 5 bases stayed unmatched. Germline CDR1 DFQATT, CDR2 SNEGSKA (reference sequence). CDR3 loop: CSASDRGPFNEQFF. The CDR3 nucleotides read TGCAGTGCTAGTGACAGGGGGCCTTTCAATGAGCAGTTCTTC.

This clonotype was counted many times. The CDR3 loop is CASSFLAGAYEQFF. The CDR3 DNA is TGTGCCAGCAGTTTCCTAGCGGGGGCCTATGAGCAGTTCTTC. The V and J genes are TRBV12-3 or TRBV12-4 and TRBJ2-1, with 10 positions matching TRBD2. V was clipped by 3 bases and J by 8 bases; unmatched bases: 4. The CDR3 has 14 amino acids.

This clonotype appeared a few times. The rearrangement uses TRBV19 and TRBJ2-1; 9 positions agree with TRBD1. CDR3 size: 14 residues. Per the germline V gene, CDR1 is LNHDA and CDR2 is SQIVND (reference sequence). V trimming: 4 bases; J trimming: 8 bases; junction bases outside the gene matches: 6. CDR3 nucleotides: TGTGCCAGTAGTAGGGGACAGGGCTTGGATGAGCAGTTCTTC. This encodes CASSRGQGLDEQFF.

The chain couples TRBV27 to TRBJ2-7; no definite D call. V was cut by 2 bases and J by 3 bases, with 14 bases left in between. The CDR3 is 15 residues long. CDR1 and CDR2 from the germline V gene are MNHEY and SMNVEV (reference sequence). The CDR3 DNA is TGTGCCAGCAGTTTAGTGGCAGGACGAGTCTACGAGCAGTACTTC. This codes for CASSLVAGRVYEQYF.

On this clonotype itself: A read error may be the cause here, since a much bigger clone is one base away. The gene calls are TRBV28 and TRBJ2-5; TRBD2 aligns across 12 bases. This CDR3 has 15 amino acids. Germline V gene data show CDR1 as MDHEN and CDR2 as SYDVKM. CDR3 in amino acids: CANSLFLAGGETQYF. The CDR3 region has the DNA TGTGCCAACAGTTTATTTCTAGCGGGAGGGGAGACCCAGTACTTC.

This clonotype came up many times. The chain recombines TRBV5-5 with TRBJ2-1, with TRBD2 matching 11 bases. In germline, CDR1 is SGHKS, CDR2 YYEKEE (reference sequence). This CDR3 comprises 15 residues. Trimming at V came to 4 bases and at J to 12 bases, leaving 12 bases not matched to a gene. As DNA, the CDR3 is TGTGCCAGCAGCCACACTAGCGGGAGTTTCTCTGGGCAGTTCTTC. Amino acid sequence: CASSHTSGSFSGQFF.

This clonotype was detected ten times or more. The chain employs TRBV6-2 or TRBV6-3 and TRBJ2-1; a weak D match, TRBD2 (5 bases). Trimming cost V 2 bases and J 0 bases, with 20 bases left between them. Germline V gene lookup returns CDR1 MNHEY and CDR2 SVGEGT. The CDR3 has 19 amino acids. The CDR3: CASSYGSGSGMSSYNEQFF. In DNA form, the CDR3 reads TGTGCCAGCAGTTACGGTTCGGGGAGCGGCATGAGCTCCTACAATGAGCAGTTCTTC.

Many counts were recorded for this clonotype. CDR3 loop: CASSKPTRGEQFF. CDR3 in DNA: TGTGCCAGCAGTAAACCCACCAGGGGGGAGCAGTTCTTC. The chain uses TRBV6-2 or TRBV6-3 and TRBJ2-1; TRBD1 matches 7 bases. The CDR3 loop spans 13 amino acids. With 5 bases clipped from V and 10 bases from J, the junction kept 8 bases outside the gene matches. The germline V gene has CDR1 MNHEY and CDR2 SVGEGT.

This clonotype was observed many times. The rearrangement joins TRBV12-3 or TRBV12-4 to TRBJ1-2; a weak D match, TRBD1 (5 bases). Trimming cost V 2 bases and J 3 bases, with 10 bases left between them. The CDR3 length is 14 residues. In DNA, the CDR3 is TGTGCCAGCAGTTTATTTCTGGGGGACTATGGCTACACCTTC. Translation gives CASSLFLGDYGYTF.

V gene TRBV10-3 combines with J gene TRBJ2-1; 9 bases map to TRBD2. Germline values: CDR1 ENHRY, CDR2 SYGVKD. The CDR3 covers 15 residues. J gave up 7 bases and V 3 bases, and 7 bases lay outside the gene matches. CDR3 amino acids: CAISDGGREGNEQFF. The CDR3 DNA reads TGTGCCATCAGTGACGGCGGGAGGGAGGGAAATGAGCAGTTCTTC.

V gene TRBV24-1 combines with J gene TRBJ1-2, with D hard to call. CDR3 length: 13 residues. Between the trimmed V and J ends, which lost 5 bases and 4 bases, there was a span of 10 bases. Germline assignment: CDR1 KGHDR and CDR2 SFDVKD. The CDR3 nucleotides read TGTGCCACCAGTGCTGCAGGCGTCTATGGCTACACCTTC. Protein product: CATSAAGVYGYTF.

This clonotype was observed many times. The chain uses TRBV30 and TRBJ2-1; D ambiguous. Germline V CDR1 and CDR2: GTSNPN, SVGIG (reference sequence). V gave up 0 bases and J gave up 6 bases, with 9 bases separating them. The CDR3 contains 13 residues. The chain's CDR3 is CAWSVGLANEQFF. The CDR3 bases are TGTGCCTGGAGTGTAGGCTTGGCCAATGAGCAGTTCTTC.

The table lists this clonotype with many counts. The V and J genes are TRBV24-1 and TRBJ2-2; perhaps D is TRBD1 or TRBD2 (5 bases each). CDR3 length: 17 amino acids. Per germline, CDR1 KGHDR and CDR2 SFDVKD. Between the trimmed V and J ends, which lost 4 bases and 1 base, there was a span of 15 bases. The CDR3 region has the DNA TGTGCCACCAGTGACCAGGCCGGGACCATGAACACCGGGGAGCTGTTTTTT. As protein: CATSDQAGTMNTGELFF.

This clonotype was seen a few times. Since a much larger clone is just one base distant, this may be a read error. V is TRBV7-9 and J is TRBJ1-5, with D possibly matching TRBD1 (6 bases). This CDR3 spans 15 amino acids. V was pared by 5 bases and J by 4 bases, with 15 bases between. Germline CDR1 and CDR2: SEHNR and FQNEAQ (reference sequence). DNA of the CDR3: TGTGCCAGCAGCAGCTACAGGGCCATAAATCAGCCCCAGCATTTT. It translates to CASSSYRAINQPQHF.

This clonotype has a single count. The chain employs TRBV29-1 and TRBJ2-7, with 10 bases matching TRBD2. Germline trimming cut 4 bases from V and 0 bases from J; bases unmatched to any gene: 3. The CDR3 has 14 amino acids. Looked up from germline, CDR1 is SQVTM and CDR2 is ANQGSEA. Here the CDR3 DNA reads TGCAGCGTTGCGGTAGCGGGAGGCTCCTACGAGCAGTACTTC. This codes for CSVAVAGGSYEQYF.

This clonotype was recorded at least ten times. The chain has TRBV5-1 and TRBJ2-2, with TRBD2 matching 10 bases. The CDR3 consists of 16 residues. The V segment lost 2 bases and the J segment 4 bases; nucleotides outside the gene matches: 5. CDR1 is SGHRS and CDR2 is YFSETQ in the germline V gene. This CDR3 is CASSFRGLAFTGELFF. CDR3 nucleotides: TGCGCCAGCAGCTTCAGGGGACTAGCGTTCACCGGGGAGCTGTTTTTT.